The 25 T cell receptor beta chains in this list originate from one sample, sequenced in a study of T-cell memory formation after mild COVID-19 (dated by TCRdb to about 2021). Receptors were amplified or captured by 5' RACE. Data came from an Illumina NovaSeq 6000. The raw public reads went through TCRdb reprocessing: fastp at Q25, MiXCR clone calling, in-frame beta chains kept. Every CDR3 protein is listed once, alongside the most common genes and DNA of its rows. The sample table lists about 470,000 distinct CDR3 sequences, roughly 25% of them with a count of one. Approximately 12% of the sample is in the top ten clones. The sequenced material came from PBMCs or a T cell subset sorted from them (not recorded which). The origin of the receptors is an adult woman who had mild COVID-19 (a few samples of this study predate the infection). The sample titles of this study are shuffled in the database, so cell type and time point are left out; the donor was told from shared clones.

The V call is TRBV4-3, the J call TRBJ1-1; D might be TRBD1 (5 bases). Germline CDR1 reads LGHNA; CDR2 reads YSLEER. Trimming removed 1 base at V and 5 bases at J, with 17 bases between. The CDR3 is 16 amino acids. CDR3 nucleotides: TGCGCCAGCAGCCAAGCCGAAAGGGGCTGGAGAACTGAAGCTTTCTTT. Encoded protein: CASSQAERGWRTEAFF.

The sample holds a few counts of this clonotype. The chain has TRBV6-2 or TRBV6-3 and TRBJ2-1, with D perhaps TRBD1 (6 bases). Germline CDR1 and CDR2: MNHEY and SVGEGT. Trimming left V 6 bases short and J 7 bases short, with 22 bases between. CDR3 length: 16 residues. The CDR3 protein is CASSSIMTGGRNEQFF. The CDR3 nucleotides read TGTGCCAGCAGCTCCATCATGACAGGAGGAAGAAATGAGCAGTTCTTC.

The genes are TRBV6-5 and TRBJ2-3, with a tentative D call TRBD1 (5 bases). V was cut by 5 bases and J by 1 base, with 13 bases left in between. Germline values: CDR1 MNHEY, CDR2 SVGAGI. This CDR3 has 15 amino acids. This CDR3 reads CASSPERQRTDTQYF. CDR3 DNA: TGTGCCAGCAGTCCTGAAAGACAGCGCACAGATACGCAGTATTTT.

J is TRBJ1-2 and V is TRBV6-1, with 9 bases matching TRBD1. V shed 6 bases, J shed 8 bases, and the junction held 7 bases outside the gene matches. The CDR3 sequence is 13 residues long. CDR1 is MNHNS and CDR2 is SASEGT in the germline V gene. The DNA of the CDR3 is TGTGCCAGCAGCCGAGGAACAGGGGGCGGCTACACCTTC. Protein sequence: CASSRGTGGGYTF.

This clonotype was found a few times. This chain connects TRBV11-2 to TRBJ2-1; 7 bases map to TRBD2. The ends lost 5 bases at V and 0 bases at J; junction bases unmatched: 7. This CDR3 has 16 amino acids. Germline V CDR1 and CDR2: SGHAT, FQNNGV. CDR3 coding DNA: TGTGCCAGCAGCCTAACTAGCGACAGCTCCTACAATGAGCAGTTCTTC. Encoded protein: CASSLTSDSSYNEQFF.

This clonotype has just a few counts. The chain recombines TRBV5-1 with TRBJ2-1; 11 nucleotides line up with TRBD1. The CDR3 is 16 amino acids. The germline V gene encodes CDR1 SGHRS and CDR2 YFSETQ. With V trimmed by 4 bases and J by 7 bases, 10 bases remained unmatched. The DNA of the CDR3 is TGCGCCAGCAGCCGGGAAGGACAGGGGGCTTGGAATGAGCAGTTCTTC. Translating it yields CASSREGQGAWNEQFF.

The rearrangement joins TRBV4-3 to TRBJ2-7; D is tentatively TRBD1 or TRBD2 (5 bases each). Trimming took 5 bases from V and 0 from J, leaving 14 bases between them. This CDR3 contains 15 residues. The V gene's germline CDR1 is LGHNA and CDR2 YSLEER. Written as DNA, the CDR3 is TGCGCCAGCAGCTCCCGGGACGGCAGCTCCTACGAGCAGTACTTC. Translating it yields CASSSRDGSSYEQYF.

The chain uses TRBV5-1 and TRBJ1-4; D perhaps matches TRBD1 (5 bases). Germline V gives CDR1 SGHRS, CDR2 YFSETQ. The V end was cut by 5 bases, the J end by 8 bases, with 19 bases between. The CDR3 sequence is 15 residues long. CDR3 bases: TGCGCCAGCAGGCCACGGGGGACTCCCGAAGAAAAACTGTTTTTT. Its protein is CASRPRGTPEEKLFF. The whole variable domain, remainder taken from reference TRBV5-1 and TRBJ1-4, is KAGVTQTPRYLIKTRGQQVTLSCSPISGHRSVSWYQQTPGQGLQFLFEYFSETQRNKGNFPGRFSGRQFSNSRSEMNVSTLELGDSALYLCASRPRGTPEEKLFFGSGTQLSVL.

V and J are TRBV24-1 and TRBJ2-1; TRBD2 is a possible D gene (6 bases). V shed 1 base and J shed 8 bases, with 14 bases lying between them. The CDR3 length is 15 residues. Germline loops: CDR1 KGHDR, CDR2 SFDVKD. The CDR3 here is CATSDLGLPVDEQFF. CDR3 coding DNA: TGTGCCACCAGTGATTTAGGACTACCCGTTGATGAGCAGTTCTTC.

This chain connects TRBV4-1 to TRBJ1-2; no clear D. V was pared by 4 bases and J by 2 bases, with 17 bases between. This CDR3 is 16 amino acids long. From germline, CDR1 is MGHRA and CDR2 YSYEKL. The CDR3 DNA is TGCGCCAGCAGCCTAGAGGTGGCAGACGCCAACTATGGCTACACCTTC. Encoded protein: CASSLEVADANYGYTF.

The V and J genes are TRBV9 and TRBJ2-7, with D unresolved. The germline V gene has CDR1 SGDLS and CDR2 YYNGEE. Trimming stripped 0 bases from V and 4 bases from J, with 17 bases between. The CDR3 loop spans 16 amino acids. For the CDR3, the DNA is TGTGCCAGCAGCGTAGATCTACGGGCCGCTACTTACGAGCAGTACTTC. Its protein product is CASSVDLRAATYEQYF.

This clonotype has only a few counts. CDR3 DNA: TGCAGTGCTGTAGGGTGGAGCACTGAAGCTTTCTTT. This encodes CSAVGWSTEAFF. The chain has TRBV20-1 and TRBJ1-1; D not resolved. Germline CDR1 reads DFQATT; CDR2 reads SNEGSKA (reference sequence). This CDR3 is built from 12 residues. Between the trimmed V and J ends, which lost 5 bases and 4 bases, there was a span of 11 bases.

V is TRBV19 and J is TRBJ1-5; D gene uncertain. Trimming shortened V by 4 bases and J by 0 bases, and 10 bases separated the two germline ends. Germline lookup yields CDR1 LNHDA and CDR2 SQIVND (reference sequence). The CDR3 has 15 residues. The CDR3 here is CASSTQTGSNQPQHF. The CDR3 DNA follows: TGTGCCAGTAGTACGCAAACGGGTAGCAATCAGCCCCAGCATTTT.

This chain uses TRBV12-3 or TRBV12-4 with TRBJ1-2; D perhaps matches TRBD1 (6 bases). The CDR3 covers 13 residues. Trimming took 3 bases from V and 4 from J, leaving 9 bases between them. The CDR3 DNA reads TGTGCCAGCAGTTTCGTGACAGGCTATGGCTACACCTTC. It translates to CASSFVTGYGYTF.

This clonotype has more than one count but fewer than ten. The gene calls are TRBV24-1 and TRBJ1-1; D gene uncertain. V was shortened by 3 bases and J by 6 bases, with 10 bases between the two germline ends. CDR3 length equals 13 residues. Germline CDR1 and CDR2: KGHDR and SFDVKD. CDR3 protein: CATSDPPGAEAFF. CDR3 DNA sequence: TGTGCCACCAGTGATCCCCCCGGGGCTGAAGCTTTCTTT.

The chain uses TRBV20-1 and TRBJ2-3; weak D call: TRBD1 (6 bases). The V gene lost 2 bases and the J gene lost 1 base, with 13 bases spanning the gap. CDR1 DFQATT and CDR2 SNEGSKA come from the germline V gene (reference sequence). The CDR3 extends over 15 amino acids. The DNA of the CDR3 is TGCAGTGCTAGACCTACAGGGATGGGCACAGATACGCAGTATTTT. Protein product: CSARPTGMGTDTQYF.

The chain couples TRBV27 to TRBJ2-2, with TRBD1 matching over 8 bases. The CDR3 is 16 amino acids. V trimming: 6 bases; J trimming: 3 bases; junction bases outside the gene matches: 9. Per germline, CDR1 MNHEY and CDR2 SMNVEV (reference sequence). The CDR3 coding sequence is TGTGCCAGCAGCGAAATGGGACAGGTTTACACCGGGGAGCTGTTTTTT. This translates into CASSEMGQVYTGELFF.

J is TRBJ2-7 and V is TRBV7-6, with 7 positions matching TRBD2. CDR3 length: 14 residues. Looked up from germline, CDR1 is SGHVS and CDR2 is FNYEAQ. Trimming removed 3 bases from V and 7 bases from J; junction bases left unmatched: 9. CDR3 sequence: CASSFDGLVEEQYF. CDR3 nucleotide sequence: TGTGCCAGCAGCTTCGATGGACTAGTTGAGGAGCAGTACTTC.

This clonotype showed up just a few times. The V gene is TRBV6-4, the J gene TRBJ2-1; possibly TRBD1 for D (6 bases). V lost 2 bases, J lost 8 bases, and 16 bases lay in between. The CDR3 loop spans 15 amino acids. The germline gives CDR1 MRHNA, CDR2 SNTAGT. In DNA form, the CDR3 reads TGTGCCAGCAGTGACGGGGGCTCAACGGTTCATGAGCAGTTCTTC. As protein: CASSDGGSTVHEQFF.

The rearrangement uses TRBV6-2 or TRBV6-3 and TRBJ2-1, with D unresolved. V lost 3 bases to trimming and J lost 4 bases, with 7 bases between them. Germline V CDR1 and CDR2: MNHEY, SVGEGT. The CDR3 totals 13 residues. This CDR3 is CASSYESYNEQFF. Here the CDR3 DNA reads TGTGCCAGCAGTTATGAGAGTTACAATGAGCAGTTCTTC.

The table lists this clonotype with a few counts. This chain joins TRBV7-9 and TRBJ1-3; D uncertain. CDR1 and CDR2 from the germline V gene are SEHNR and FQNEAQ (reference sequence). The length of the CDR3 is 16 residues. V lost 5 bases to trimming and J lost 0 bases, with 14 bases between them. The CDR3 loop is CASSNSVASSGNTIYF. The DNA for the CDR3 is TGTGCCAGCAGCAACAGCGTTGCGAGCTCTGGAAACACCATATATTTT. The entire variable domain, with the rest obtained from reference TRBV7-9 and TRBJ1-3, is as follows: DTGVSQNPRHKITKRGQNVTFRCDPISEHNRLYWYRQTLGQGPEFLTYFQNEAQLEKSRLLSDRFSAERPKGSFSTLEIQRTEQGDSAMYLCASSNSVASSGNTIYFGEGSWLTVV.

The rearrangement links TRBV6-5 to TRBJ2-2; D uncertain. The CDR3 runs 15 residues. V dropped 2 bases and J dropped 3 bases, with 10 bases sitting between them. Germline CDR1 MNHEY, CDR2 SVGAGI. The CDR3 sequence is CASSYNDLHTGELFF. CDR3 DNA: TGTGCCAGCAGTTACAACGACCTACACACCGGGGAGCTGTTTTTT.

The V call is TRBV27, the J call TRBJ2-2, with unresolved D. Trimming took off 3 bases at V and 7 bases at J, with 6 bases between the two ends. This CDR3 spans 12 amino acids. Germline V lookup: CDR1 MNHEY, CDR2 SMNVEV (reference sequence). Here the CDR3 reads CASSFIIGELFF. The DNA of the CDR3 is TGTGCCAGCAGTTTTATAATCGGGGAGCTGTTTTTT.

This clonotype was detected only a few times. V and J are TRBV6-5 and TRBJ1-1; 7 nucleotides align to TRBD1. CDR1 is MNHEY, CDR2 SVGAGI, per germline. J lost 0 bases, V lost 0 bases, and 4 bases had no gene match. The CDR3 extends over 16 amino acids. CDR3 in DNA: TGTGCCAGCAGTTACTCATTGACAGGGATGAACACTGAAGCTTTCTTT. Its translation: CASSYSLTGMNTEAFF.

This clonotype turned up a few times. The CDR3 region has the DNA TGTGCCAGCAGCCAGTTTGGTAACAGGGTAGTCGAGCAGTACTTC. Translating it yields CASSQFGNRVVEQYF. J is TRBJ2-7 and V is TRBV14; D is perhaps TRBD1 (6 bases). The CDR3 extends over 15 amino acids. The germline V gene encodes CDR1 SGHDN and CDR2 FVKESK. The V end lost 3 bases, the J end lost 6 bases, and 18 bases lay between the germline ends.